These T cell receptor beta chains were read from a single sample in a study of CD8+CD57+ T cells in acquired aplastic anemia. TCRdb reanalysed the reads using MiXCR and keeps one entry per CDR3 protein. The data hold 110,000 or so distinct CDR3 sequences, with around 53% observed a single time. Material for sequencing was sorted CD4+, CD8+, or CD8+CD57+ T cells (not recorded which) from PBMCs. The receptors originated from a human donor in good health, serving as a control. Both conserved end residues are part of each CDR3. D genes are given only for firm matches. The size entry is marked missing in some rows and otherwise reads once, few, many or a size class.

D gene,clone size,V gene,J gene,CDR3 protein,CDR3 DNA
.,many,TRBV12-3/TRBV12-4,TRBJ2-7,CASSITGTSYEQYF,TGTGCCAGCAGCATAACCGGGACATCCTACGAGCAGTACTTC
TRBD2,many,TRBV20-1,TRBJ2-1,CSARIPGGPNEQFF,TGCAGTGCTAGAATCCCGGGGGGGCCGAATGAGCAGTTCTTC
TRBD1,.,TRBV29-1,TRBJ1-5,CSVGTGGADQPQHF,TGCAGCGTGGGGACAGGGGGCGCTGACCAGCCCCAGCATTTT
.,many,TRBV12-3/TRBV12-4,TRBJ1-1,CASSLAIWFPLLPDTEAFF,TGTGCCAGCAGTTTAGCGATCTGGTTTCCCCTTCTACCGGACACTGAAGCTTTCTTT
.,many,TRBV6-5,TRBJ1-1,CASSPQGDTEAFF,TGTGCCAGCAGTCCCCAGGGAGACACTGAAGCTTTCTTT
.,few,TRBV4-3,TRBJ1-2,CASSQDSTGTSGYTF,TGCGCCAGCAGCCAAGATTCAACAGGGACAAGTGGCTACACCTTC
.,.,TRBV5-6,TRBJ1-6,CASSLDESYNSPLHF,TGTGCCAGCAGCTTGGATGAATCCTATAATTCACCCCTCCACTTT
TRBD1,many,TRBV7-9,TRBJ2-1,CASSLVADREIDEQFF,TGTGCCAGCAGCTTAGTCGCCGACAGGGAAATCGATGAGCAGTTCTTC
TRBD1,.,TRBV24-1,TRBJ1-1,CATSEATGMNTEAFF,TGTGCCACCAGTGAAGCGACAGGGATGAACACTGAAGCTTTCTTT
.,many,TRBV5-4,TRBJ2-1,CASSYGTDREFF,TGTGCCAGCAGTTACGGCACGGACCGGGAGTTCTTC
.,.,TRBV2,TRBJ1-5,CACRALGERNQPQHF,TGTGCCTGCAGGGCCCTCGGGGAGCGCAACCAGCCCCAGCATTTT
.,.,TRBV2,TRBJ2-2,CARTANTGELFF,TGTGCCAGGACAGCGAACACCGGGGAGCTGTTTTTT
TRBD2,.,TRBV10-3,TRBJ2-1,CAITYTTSGGHNEQFF,TGTGCCATCACCTACACCACTAGCGGGGGACACAATGAGCAGTTCTTC
.,few,TRBV15,TRBJ2-7,CATSSGRGGEQYF,TGTGCCACCAGCAGCGGCAGGGGGGGCGAGCAGTACTTC
.,.,TRBV5-6,TRBJ2-7,CASSLSRWRGPESYEQYF,TGTGCCAGCAGCTTAAGTCGATGGCGGGGACCGGAGTCCTACGAGCAGTACTTC
.,many,TRBV6-5,TRBJ2-2,CASSKEDVTGELFF,TGTGCCAGCAGCAAAGAGGATGTCACCGGGGAGCTGTTTTTT
.,.,TRBV7-8,TRBJ1-2,CASSLEGVYGYTF,TGTGCCAGCAGCTTAGAAGGGGTCTATGGCTACACCTTC
.,many,TRBV25-1,TRBJ2-5,CASSEPPDGSEETQYF,TGTGCCAGCAGTGAACCCCCTGATGGGAGTGAAGAGACCCAGTACTTC
.,.,TRBV19,TRBJ2-5,CASSNEQRGKTQYF,TGTGCCAGTAGTAACGAACAGCGAGGAAAGACCCAGTACTTC
.,few,TRBV5-6,TRBJ1-1,CASSLSGYMNTEAFF,TGTGCCAGCAGCTTGAGTGGGTACATGAACACTGAAGCTTTCTTT
TRBD1,few,TRBV6-5,TRBJ1-1,CASSYFMATGLNTEAFF,TGTGCCAGCAGTTATTTCATGGCGACAGGGCTAAACACTGAAGCTTTCTTT
TRBD2,.,TRBV10-1,TRBJ2-1,CASSEYWREVEQFF,TGCGCCAGCAGTGAGTATTGGCGGGAGGTCGAGCAGTTCTTC
.,few,TRBV10-1,TRBJ1-3,CASRIPSRSGNTIYF,TGCGCCAGCCGTATTCCAAGCCGCTCTGGAAACACCATATATTTT
TRBD1,few,TRBV29-1,TRBJ2-7,CSVGDREDHEQYF,TGCAGCGTGGGGGACAGGGAGGACCACGAGCAGTACTTC
.,few,TRBV7-9,TRBJ1-5,CASSFAGSNQPQHF,TGTGCCAGCAGCTTCGCAGGGAGCAATCAGCCCCAGCATTTT
.,many,TRBV4-3,TRBJ2-7,CASSQDHPSLSYEQYF,TGCGCCAGCAGCCAAGATCACCCATCCCTGTCCTACGAGCAGTACTTC
.,few,TRBV7-3,TRBJ1-5,CVSSFGIQPQHF,TGTGTCAGCAGCTTCGGGATTCAGCCCCAGCATTTT
.,once,TRBV20-1,TRBJ1-6,CSAMAPVDSPLHF,TGCAGTGCTATGGCCCCGGTGGATTCACCCCTCCACTTT
.,.,TRBV29-1,TRBJ2-2,CSVKQGNTGELFF,TGCAGCGTTAAACAGGGAAACACCGGGGAGCTGTTTTTT
.,many,TRBV18,TRBJ1-2,CASSRPIPSGYTF,TGTGCCAGCTCGAGACCCATACCGAGTGGCTACACCTTC
.,many,TRBV7-6,TRBJ2-7,CASSLAGSGEQYF,TGTGCCAGCAGCTTAGCGGGATCGGGGGAGCAGTACTTC
.,once,TRBV10-2,TRBJ1-2,CASSEEGRFYGYTF,TGCGCCAGCAGTGAGGAGGGCAGATTCTATGGCTACACCTTC
TRBD1,.,TRBV15,TRBJ1-4,CATSPRDSEKLFF,TGTGCCACCAGCCCCCGGGACAGTGAAAAACTGTTTTTT
.,.,TRBV7-9,TRBJ2-7,CASSLDGFSYEQYF,TGTGCCAGCAGCTTGGACGGATTCTCCTACGAGCAGTACTTC
.,.,TRBV20-1,TRBJ2-5,CSASGELIQETQYF,TGCAGTGCTAGCGGGGAGTTGATTCAAGAGACCCAGTACTTC
TRBD2,.,TRBV25-1,TRBJ2-7,CASSGGGLSYEQYF,TGTGCCAGCAGTGGGGGGGGTTTATCCTACGAGCAGTACTTC
.,few,TRBV29-1,TRBJ1-1,CSVEDPGGAFF,TGCAGCGTTGAAGACCCAGGAGGAGCTTTCTTT